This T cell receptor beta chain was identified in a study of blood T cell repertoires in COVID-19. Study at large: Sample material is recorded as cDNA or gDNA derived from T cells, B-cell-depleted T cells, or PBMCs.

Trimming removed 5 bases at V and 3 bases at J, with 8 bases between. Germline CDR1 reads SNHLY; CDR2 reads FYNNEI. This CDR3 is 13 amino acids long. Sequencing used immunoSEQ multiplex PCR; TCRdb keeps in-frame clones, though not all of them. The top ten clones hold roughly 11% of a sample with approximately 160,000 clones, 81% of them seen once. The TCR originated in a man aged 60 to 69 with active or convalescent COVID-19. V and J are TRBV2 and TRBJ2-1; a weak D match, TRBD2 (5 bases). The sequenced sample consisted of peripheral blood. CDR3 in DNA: TGTGCCAGCAGTTCCGGGAACTACAATGAGCAGTTCTTC. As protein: CASSSGNYNEQFF.